Following are 9 T cell receptor beta chains from one sample sequenced in a study of blood T cell repertoires in COVID-19. Some clones are missing from TCRdb's copy, which holds only in-frame ones; the method was immunoSEQ multiplex PCR. The data show more than 25,000 clones, with approximately 80% seen just once and around 24% held by the top ten. Material: peripheral blood. These receptors came from a human donor in a cohort sampled during active COVID-19.

The gene calls are TRBV9 and TRBJ2-7; D remains ambiguous. V was shortened by 0 bases and J by 2 bases, with 9 bases between the two germline ends. The CDR3 sequence is 14 residues long. CDR1 is SGDLS, CDR2 YYNGEE, per germline. The DNA for the CDR3 is TGTGCCAGCAGCGTAGACGGTAGAACCTACGAGCAGTACTTC. This codes for CASSVDGRTYEQYF.

This chain links TRBV7-2 with TRBJ2-5, with 11 bases that match TRBD2. J lost 6 bases, V lost 6 bases, and 6 bases had no gene match. Germline CDR1 is SGHTA and CDR2 is FQGNSA. CDR3 length equals 14 residues. CDR3 amino acids: CASSWGLAEKTQYF. The CDR3 region has the DNA TGTGCCAGCAGTTGGGGACTAGCGGAAAAGACCCAGTACTTC.

The chain is built from TRBV2 and TRBJ1-1; 8 bases are a match to TRBD1. Per the germline V gene, CDR1 is SNHLY and CDR2 is FYNNEI. The CDR3 sequence is 15 residues long. Germline trimming cut 7 bases from V and 2 bases from J; bases unmatched to any gene: 9. CDR3 bases: TGTGCCAGCACCTGGGACAGGACAACCAACACTGAAGCTTTCTTT. Amino acids: CASTWDRTTNTEAFF.

This rearrangement joins TRBV28 to TRBJ2-7, with 12 bases matching TRBD2. The CDR3 length is 19 residues. Germline V CDR1 and CDR2: MDHEN, SYDVKM. The ends lost 8 bases at V and 5 bases at J; junction bases unmatched: 22. This CDR3 reads CASGAARGGWRLAGDEQYF. The CDR3 bases are TGTGCCAGCGGGGCTGCGCGCGGGGGCTGGAGACTAGCGGGAGACGAGCAGTACTTC.

This sequence joins TRBV27 and TRBJ2-7; possibly TRBD2 for D (6 bases). Per germline, CDR1 MNHEY and CDR2 SMNVEV (reference sequence). The CDR3 contains 13 residues. The V and J ends lost 9 bases and 7 bases respectively, with 19 bases between them. CDR3 DNA sequence: TGTGCCAGTGGGACTGCTCCCTTACGAGAGCAGTACTTC. Translated, it gives CASGTAPLREQYF.

The chain recombines TRBV27 with TRBJ2-2; 8 bases align to TRBD2. The length of the CDR3 is 15 residues. From germline, CDR1 is MNHEY and CDR2 SMNVEV (reference sequence). Trimming cost V 5 bases and J 4 bases; bases outside gene matches: 6. CDR3 DNA sequence: TGTGCCAGCAGTCCCCGGGGGGGCATCACCGGGGAGCTGTTTTTT. Translated: CASSPRGGITGELFF.

The J gene is TRBJ2-2, the V gene TRBV6-2 or TRBV6-3; maybe TRBD1 (6 bases). Germline loops: CDR1 MNHEY, CDR2 SVGEGT. The CDR3 sequence is 15 residues long. V gave up 5 bases and J gave up 7 bases, with 17 bases separating them. DNA of the CDR3: TGTGCCAGCAGTCCCTTCCGAGGGGGACACGGGGAGCTGTTTTTT. Its protein product is CASSPFRGGHGELFF.

J is TRBJ2-7 and V is TRBV7-9; 9 bases are a match to TRBD1. CDR1 and CDR2 from the germline V gene are SEHNR and FQNEAQ (reference sequence). V was pared by 5 bases and J by 6 bases, with 11 bases of the junction left unmatched. The CDR3 sequence is 15 residues long. The CDR3 spells CASSLGTGISIEQYF. The CDR3 DNA follows: TGTGCCAGCAGCCTAGGGACAGGGATCTCCATCGAGCAGTACTTC.

The CDR3 bases are TGTGCCAGCAGCATCTCCGGGACAGAGCAGTATTTT. This gives the protein CASSISGTEQYF. The V and J genes are TRBV9 and TRBJ2-3, with 7 bases matching TRBD1. The germline gives CDR1 SGDLS, CDR2 YYNGEE. The CDR3 runs to 12 residues. Germline trimming cut 4 bases from V and 11 bases from J; bases unmatched to any gene: 7.